The present TCR beta chain was sequenced within a study of cytotoxic CD8 clonotypes in ibrutinib-treated CLL. Study as a whole: Response samples came after a median roughly twelve months of treatment, range 6 to 36. Sample averages reached 255,043 productive templates and almost 95,000 productive rearrangements. Study-wide results and limits: While tracking circulating CD8+ T-cell counts, baseline clonality exceeded that of age-matched healthy donors.

Turning to this clone: Its antigen remains unknown.

Here immunoSEQ multiplex PCR was the method, and the copy in TCRdb shows in-frame clones only, minus some. The sample includes approximately 300,000 clones, about 80% of them seen just once. This CDR3 has 13 residues. V lost 5 bases to trimming and J lost 1 base, with 9 bases between them. The germline gives CDR1 SEHNR, CDR2 FQNEAQ (reference sequence). The chain combines TRBV7-9 with TRBJ2-7; D remains ambiguous. The sample consisted of PBMCs, taken before ibrutinib treatment. This TCR was recovered from a human donor with chronic lymphocytic leukemia. CDR3 loop: CASSGRVSYEQYF. The CDR3 DNA reads as TGTGCCAGCAGCGGCCGGGTTTCCTACGAGCAGTACTTC.